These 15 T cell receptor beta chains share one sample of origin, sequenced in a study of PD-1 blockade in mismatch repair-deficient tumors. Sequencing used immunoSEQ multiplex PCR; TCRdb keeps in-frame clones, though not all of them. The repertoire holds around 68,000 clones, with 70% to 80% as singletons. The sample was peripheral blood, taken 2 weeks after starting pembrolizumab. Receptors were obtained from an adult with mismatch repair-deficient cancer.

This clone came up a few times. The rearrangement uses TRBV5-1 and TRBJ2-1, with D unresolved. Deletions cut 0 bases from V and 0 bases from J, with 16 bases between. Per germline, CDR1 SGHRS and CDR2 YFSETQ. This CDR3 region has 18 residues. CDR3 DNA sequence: TGCGCCAGCAGCTTGGAATTCCGGATCGGCTTCTCCTACAATGAGCAGTTCTTC. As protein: CASSLEFRIGFSYNEQFF.

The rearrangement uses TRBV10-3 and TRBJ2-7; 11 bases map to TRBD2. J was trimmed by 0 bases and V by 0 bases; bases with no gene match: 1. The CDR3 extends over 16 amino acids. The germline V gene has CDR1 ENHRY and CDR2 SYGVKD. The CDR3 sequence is CAISESGTSGSYEQYF. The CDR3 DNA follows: TGTGCCATCAGTGAGTCTGGGACTAGCGGCTCCTACGAGCAGTACTTC.

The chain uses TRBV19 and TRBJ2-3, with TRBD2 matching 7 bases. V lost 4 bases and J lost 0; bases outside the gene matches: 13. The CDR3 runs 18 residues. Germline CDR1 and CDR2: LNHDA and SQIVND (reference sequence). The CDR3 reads CASSSSSGWAGSTDTQYF. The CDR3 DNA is TGTGCCAGTAGTAGTTCTAGCGGTTGGGCGGGTAGCACAGATACGCAGTATTTT.

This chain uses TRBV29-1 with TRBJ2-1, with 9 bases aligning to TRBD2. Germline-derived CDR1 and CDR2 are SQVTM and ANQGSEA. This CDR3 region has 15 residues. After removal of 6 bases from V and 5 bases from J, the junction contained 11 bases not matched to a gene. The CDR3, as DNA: TGCAGCGTCCCTCTATGGGGGACTAGCAACAATGAGCAGTTCTTC. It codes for CSVPLWGTSNNEQFF.

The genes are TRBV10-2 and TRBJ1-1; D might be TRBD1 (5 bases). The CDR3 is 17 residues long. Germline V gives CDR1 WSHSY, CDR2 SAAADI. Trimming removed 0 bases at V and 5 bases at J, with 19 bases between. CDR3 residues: CASSESGLLRKGTEAFF. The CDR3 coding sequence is TGCGCCAGCAGTGAGTCTGGATTGCTTCGTAAGGGGACTGAAGCTTTCTTT.

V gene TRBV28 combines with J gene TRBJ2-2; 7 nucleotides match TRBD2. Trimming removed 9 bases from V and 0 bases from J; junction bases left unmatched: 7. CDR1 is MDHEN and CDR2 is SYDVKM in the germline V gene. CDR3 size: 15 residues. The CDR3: CASIPGGTNTGELFF. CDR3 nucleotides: TGTGCCAGTATACCCGGGGGGACGAACACCGGGGAGCTGTTTTTT.

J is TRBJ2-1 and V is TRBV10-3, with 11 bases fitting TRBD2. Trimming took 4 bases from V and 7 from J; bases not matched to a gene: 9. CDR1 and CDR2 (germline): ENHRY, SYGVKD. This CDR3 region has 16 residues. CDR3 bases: TGTGCCATCAGTGCGGGATTGACTAGCGGGAAAAATGAGCAGTTCTTC. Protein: CAISAGLTSGKNEQFF.

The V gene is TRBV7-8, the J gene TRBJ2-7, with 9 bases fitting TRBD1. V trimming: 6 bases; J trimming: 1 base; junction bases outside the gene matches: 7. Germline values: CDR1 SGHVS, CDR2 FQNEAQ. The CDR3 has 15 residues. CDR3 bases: TGTGCCAGCAGTCTGACAGGGGGTTGGTCCTACGAGCAGTACTTC. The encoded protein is CASSLTGGWSYEQYF.

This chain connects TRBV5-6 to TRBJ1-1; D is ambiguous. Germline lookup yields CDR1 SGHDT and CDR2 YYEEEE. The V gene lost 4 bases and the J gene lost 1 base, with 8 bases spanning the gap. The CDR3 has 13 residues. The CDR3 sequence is CASSGQTNTEAFF. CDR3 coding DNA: TGTGCCAGCAGCGGGCAGACGAACACTGAAGCTTTCTTT.

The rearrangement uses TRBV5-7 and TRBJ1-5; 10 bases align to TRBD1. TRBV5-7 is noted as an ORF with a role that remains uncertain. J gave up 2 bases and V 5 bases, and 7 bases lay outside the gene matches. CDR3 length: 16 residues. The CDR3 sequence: CASSDRGRPGNQPQHF. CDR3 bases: TGTGCCAGCAGTGACAGGGGGCGCCCCGGCAATCAGCCCCAGCATTTT.

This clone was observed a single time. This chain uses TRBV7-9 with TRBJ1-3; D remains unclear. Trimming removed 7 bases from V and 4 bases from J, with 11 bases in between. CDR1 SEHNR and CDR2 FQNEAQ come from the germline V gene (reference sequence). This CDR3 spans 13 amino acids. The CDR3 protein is CASTMWTGNTIYF. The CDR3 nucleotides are TGTGCCAGCACCATGTGGACGGGAAACACCATATATTTT.

This chain's CDR3 is CASSQADTSEFF. CDR3 DNA sequence: TGTGCCAGCAGCCAAGCTGACACTTCGGAATTCTTC. The chain recombines TRBV14 with TRBJ2-1; no clear D gene. Germline V gives CDR1 SGHDN, CDR2 FVKESK. V was shortened by 1 base and J by 16 bases, with 14 bases between the two germline ends. The CDR3 has 12 residues.

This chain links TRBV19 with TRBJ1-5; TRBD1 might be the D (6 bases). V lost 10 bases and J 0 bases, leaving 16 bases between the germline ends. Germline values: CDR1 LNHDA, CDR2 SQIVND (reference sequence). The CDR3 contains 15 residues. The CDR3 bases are TGTGCCACTCGCTTCAACAGGGATAGCAATCAGCCCCAGCATTTT. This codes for CATRFNRDSNQPQHF. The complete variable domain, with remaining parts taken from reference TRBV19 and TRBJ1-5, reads DGGITQSPKYLFRKEGQNVTLSCEQNLNHDAMYWYRQDPGQGLRLIYYSQIVNDFQKGDIAEGYSVSREKKESFPLTVTSAQKNPTAFYLCATRFNRDSNQPQHFGDGTRLSIL.

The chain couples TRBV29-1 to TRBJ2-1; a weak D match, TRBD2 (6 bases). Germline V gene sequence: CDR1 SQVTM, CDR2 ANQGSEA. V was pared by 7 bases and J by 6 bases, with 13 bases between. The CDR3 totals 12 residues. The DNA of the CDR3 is TGCAGCGCCCATTGGAGGGCCAATGAGCAGTTCTTC. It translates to CSAHWRANEQFF.

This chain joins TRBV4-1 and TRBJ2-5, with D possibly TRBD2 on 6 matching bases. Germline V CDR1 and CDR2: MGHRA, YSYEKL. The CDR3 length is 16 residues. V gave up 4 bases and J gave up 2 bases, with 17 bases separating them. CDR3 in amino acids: CASSRTGSGVQETQYF. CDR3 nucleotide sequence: TGCGCCAGCAGCCGGACTGGTTCGGGAGTGCAAGAGACCCAGTACTTC.